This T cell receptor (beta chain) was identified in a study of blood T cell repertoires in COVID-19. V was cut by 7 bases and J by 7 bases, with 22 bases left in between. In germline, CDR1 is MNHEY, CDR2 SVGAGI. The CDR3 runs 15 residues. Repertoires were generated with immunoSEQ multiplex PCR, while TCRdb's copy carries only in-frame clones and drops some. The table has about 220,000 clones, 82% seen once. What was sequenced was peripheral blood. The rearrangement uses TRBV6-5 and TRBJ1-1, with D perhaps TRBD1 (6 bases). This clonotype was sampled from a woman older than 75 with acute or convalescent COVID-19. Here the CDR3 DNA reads TGTGCCAGCAACCCAACAGGGTCTTACATGAATGAAGCTTTCTTT. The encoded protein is CASNPTGSYMNEAFF.